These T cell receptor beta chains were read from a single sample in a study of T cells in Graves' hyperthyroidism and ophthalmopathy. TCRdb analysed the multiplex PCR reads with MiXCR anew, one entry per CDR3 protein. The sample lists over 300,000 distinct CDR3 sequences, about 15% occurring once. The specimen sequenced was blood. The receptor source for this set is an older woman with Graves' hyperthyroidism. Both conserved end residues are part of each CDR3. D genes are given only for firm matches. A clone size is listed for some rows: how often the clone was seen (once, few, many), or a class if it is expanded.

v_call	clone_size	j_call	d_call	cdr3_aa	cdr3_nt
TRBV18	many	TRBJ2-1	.	CASSPAPNEQFF	TGTGCCAGCTCACCAGCGCCCAATGAGCAGTTCTTC
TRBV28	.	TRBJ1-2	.	CASSPAEETNYGYTF	TGTGCCAGCAGTCCGGCGGAGGAGACTAACTATGGCTACACCTTC
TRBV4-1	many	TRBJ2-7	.	CASSQSRDWPSYEQYF	TGCGCCAGCAGCCAATCTCGGGACTGGCCCTCCTACGAGCAGTACTTC
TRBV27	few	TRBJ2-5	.	CASSLTGSETQYF	TGTGCCAGCAGCCTGACAGGTTCAGAGACCCAGTACTTC
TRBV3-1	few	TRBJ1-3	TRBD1	CASTPGTGVGNTIYF	TGTGCCAGCACCCCCGGGACAGGGGTCGGAAACACCATATATTTT
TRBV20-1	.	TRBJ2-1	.	CSARESTNEQFF	TGCAGTGCTAGGGAAAGTACCAATGAGCAGTTCTTC
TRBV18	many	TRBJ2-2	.	CASSLEGAGELFF	TGTGCCAGCTCACTCGAGGGAGCCGGGGAGCTGTTTTTT
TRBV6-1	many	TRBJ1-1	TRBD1	CASSFLFRTGGNTEAFF	TGTGCCAGCAGTTTCCTCTTTCGGACAGGGGGGAACACTGAAGCTTTCTTT
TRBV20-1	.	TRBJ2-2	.	CSASVVNTGELFF	TGCAGTGCTAGTGTGGTGAACACCGGGGAGCTGTTTTTT
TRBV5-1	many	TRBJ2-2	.	CASSIESGELFF	TGCGCCAGCAGCATAGAAAGCGGGGAGCTGTTTTTT
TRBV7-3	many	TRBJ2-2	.	CASSQGSSPGELFF	TGTGCCAGCAGCCAGGGGAGTAGCCCCGGGGAGCTGTTTTTT
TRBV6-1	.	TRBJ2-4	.	CASGGTENIQYF	TGTGCCAGCGGGGGGACGGAAAACATTCAGTACTTC
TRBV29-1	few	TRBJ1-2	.	CSVDPPGSYGYTF	TGCAGCGTTGATCCCCCGGGATCCTATGGCTACACCTTC
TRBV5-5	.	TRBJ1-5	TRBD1	CASSDDRESNQPQHF	TGTGCCAGCAGCGATGACAGGGAAAGCAATCAGCCCCAGCATTTT
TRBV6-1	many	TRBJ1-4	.	CASGPAVNEKLFF	TGTGCCAGCGGTCCAGCCGTTAATGAAAAACTGTTTTTT
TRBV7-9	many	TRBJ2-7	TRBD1	CASSSTTKGTASPYEQYF	TGTGCCAGCAGCTCTACAACCAAAGGGACAGCGAGTCCCTACGAGCAGTACTTC
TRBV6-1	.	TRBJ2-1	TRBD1	CASRAGTDIYNEQFF	TGTGCCAGCAGAGCCGGGACAGACATTTACAATGAGCAGTTCTTC
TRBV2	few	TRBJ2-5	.	CASSDRMLGVWTQYF	TGTGCCAGCAGTGACCGGATGCTGGGAGTCTGGACCCAGTACTTC
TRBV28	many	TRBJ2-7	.	CASSPSWVYEQYF	TGTGCCAGCAGCCCATCATGGGTCTACGAGCAGTACTTC
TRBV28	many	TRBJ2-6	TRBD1	CASRPPGQGSGANVLTF	TGTGCCAGCAGGCCGCCGGGACAGGGAAGTGGGGCCAACGTCCTGACTTTC
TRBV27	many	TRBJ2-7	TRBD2	CASTLIRTSGRYEQYF	TGTGCCAGCACCTTAATACGGACTAGCGGGCGGTACGAGCAGTACTTC
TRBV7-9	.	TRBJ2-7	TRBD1	CASSHPPGQGGLYEQYF	TGTGCCAGCAGCCATCCCCCGGGACAGGGGGGTTTGTACGAGCAGTACTTC
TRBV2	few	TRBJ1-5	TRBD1	CASRQGAFGNQPQHF	TGTGCCAGCAGACAGGGGGCCTTTGGCAATCAGCCCCAGCATTTT
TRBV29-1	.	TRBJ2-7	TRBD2	CSVEDRVGLADSYEQYF	TGCAGCGTTGAAGATCGAGTTGGACTAGCGGACTCCTACGAGCAGTACTTC
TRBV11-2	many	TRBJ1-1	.	CASRPTGENTEAFF	TGTGCCAGCAGACCTACCGGGGAGAACACTGAAGCTTTCTTT
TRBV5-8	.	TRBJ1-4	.	CASSRAGEKLFF	TGTGCCAGCAGCCGGGCGGGTGAAAAACTGTTTTTT
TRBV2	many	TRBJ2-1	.	CASSEMNEQFF	TGTGCCAGCAGTGAAATGAATGAGCAGTTCTTC
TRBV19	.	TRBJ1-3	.	CASRGNRAVSGNTIYF	TGTGCCAGTAGAGGGAACAGGGCCGTCTCTGGAAACACCATATATTTT
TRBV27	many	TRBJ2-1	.	CASSPDRPAWNEQFF	TGTGCCAGCAGTCCCGACCGGCCCGCTTGGAATGAGCAGTTCTTC
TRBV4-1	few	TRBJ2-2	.	CASSSPTDARHTGELFF	TGCGCCAGCAGCTCGCCGACAGACGCAAGGCACACCGGGGAGCTGTTTTTT
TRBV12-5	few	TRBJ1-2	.	CASGLVPAFYGYTF	TGTGCTAGTGGTTTGGTACCAGCCTTCTATGGCTACACCTTC
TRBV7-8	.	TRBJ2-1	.	CASSLPGAYNEQFF	TGTGCCAGCAGCTTGCCCGGGGCCTACAATGAGCAGTTCTTC